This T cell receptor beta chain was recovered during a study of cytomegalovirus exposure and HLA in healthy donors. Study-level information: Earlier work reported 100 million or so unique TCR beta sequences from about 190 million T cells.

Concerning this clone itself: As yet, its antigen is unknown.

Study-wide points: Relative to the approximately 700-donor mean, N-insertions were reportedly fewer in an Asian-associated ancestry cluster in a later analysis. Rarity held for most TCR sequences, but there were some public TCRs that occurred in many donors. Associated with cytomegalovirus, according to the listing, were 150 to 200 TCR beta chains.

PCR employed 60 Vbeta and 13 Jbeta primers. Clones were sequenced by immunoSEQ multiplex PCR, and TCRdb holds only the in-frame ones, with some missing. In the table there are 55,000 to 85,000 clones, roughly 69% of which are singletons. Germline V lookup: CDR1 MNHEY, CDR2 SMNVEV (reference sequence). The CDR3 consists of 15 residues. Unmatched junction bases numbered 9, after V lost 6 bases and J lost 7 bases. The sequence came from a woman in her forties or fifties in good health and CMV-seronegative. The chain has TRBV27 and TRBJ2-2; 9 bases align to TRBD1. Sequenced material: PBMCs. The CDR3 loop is CASRPTGGAGGELFF. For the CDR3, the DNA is TGTGCCAGCAGACCAACAGGGGGCGCCGGCGGGGAGCTGTTTTTT.